Each of the 9 T cell receptor beta chains below was sequenced from the same sample in a study of regulatory T cells in long-lasting Graves disease. Time point defined: newly diagnosed GD, antithyroid drugs for less than 3 months. RNA extracted from PBMCs served as the sequencing template. Both iRepertoire HTBI primers and Arm-PCR of CDR3 regions were used to build the TCR beta libraries. TCRdb reprocessed the multiplex PCR reads via MiXCR and lists one record per CDR3 protein. The sample yields 410,000 or so distinct CDR3 sequences, about 15% seen once. This sample was also put to use in a study of T cells in Graves' hyperthyroidism and ophthalmopathy.

The sample was peripheral blood mononuclear cells (PBMCs), taken at new diagnosis, from a patient treated with antithyroid drugs. The receptors here all came from a woman in her twenties or thirties with Graves disease.

This clonotype was seen ten or more times. The rearrangement uses TRBV2 and TRBJ1-2; perhaps TRBD1 as D (5 bases). The CDR3 loop spans 14 amino acids. Germline CDR1 SNHLY, CDR2 FYNNEI. With 4 bases removed from V and 6 bases from J, the gap between germline ends came to 15 bases. The CDR3 protein is CASSGVGGLDGYTF. CDR3 DNA sequence: TGTGCCAGCAGTGGGGTCGGGGGATTGGATGGCTACACCTTC.

This clonotype was counted ten times or more. The DNA of the CDR3 is TGTGCCATCAGGGGGGAAGAAAATCAGCCCCAGCATTTT. Protein sequence: CAIRGEENQPQHF. The chain employs TRBV10-3 and TRBJ1-5; D might be TRBD1 (5 bases). V was cut by 6 bases and J by 4 bases, with 10 bases left in between. The germline gives CDR1 ENHRY, CDR2 SYGVKD. The CDR3 extends over 13 amino acids.

This clonotype was observed many times. The J gene is TRBJ2-7, the V gene TRBV28; D gene ambiguous. The CDR3 consists of 15 residues. Germline V CDR1 and CDR2: MDHEN, SYDVKM. V gave up 6 bases and J gave up 1 base, with 16 bases separating them. The CDR3 region has the DNA TGTGCCAGCAGCAACCGAGTCCTCGCGTCCTACGAGCAGTACTTC. Protein product: CASSNRVLASYEQYF.

This clonotype was picked up one time. This sequence joins TRBV11-1 and TRBJ2-3, with D perhaps matching TRBD1 (6 bases). V lost 4 bases, J lost 6 bases, and 14 bases lay in between. Looked up from germline, CDR1 is SGHAT and CDR2 is FQDESV (reference sequence). The CDR3 runs to 14 residues. The CDR3 loop reads CASSSVVQGDTQYF. In nucleotides, the CDR3 is TGTGCCAGCAGCTCCGTAGTCCAGGGGGATACGCAGTATTTT.

The table lists this clonotype with many counts. At one end, the junction sequence differs from germline, possibly due to a read error. This chain connects TRBV20-1 to TRBJ2-1; D may match TRBD1 or TRBD2 (5 bases each). This CDR3 spans 11 amino acids. Germline assignment: CDR1 DFQATT and CDR2 SNEGSKA (reference sequence). The CDR3 coding sequence is TGCAGTGCTAGGCCGGGACCCCCATGGGTCTTC. This translates into CSARPGPPWVF.

The CDR3 spells CASSSQGVETQYF. The CDR3 bases are TGTGCCAGCAGCTCCCAGGGTGTTGAGACCCAGTACTTC. This chain joins TRBV11-2 and TRBJ2-5, with TRBD1 as a possible D gene (5 bases). The CDR3 has 13 amino acids. Germline V gives CDR1 SGHAT, CDR2 FQNNGV. Trimming pared 4 bases from V and 5 bases from J, leaving 11 bases between.

This clonotype was detected many times. CDR3 amino acids: CASSLDGQGWNNQPQHF. The CDR3 nucleotides are TGTGCCAGCAGCTTAGACGGGCAGGGGTGGAACAATCAGCCCCAGCATTTT. The genes are TRBV7-2 and TRBJ1-5; the D gene is possibly TRBD1 (6 bases). This CDR3 contains 17 residues. CDR1 is SGHTA and CDR2 is FQGNSA in the germline V gene. The ends were cut back, 1 base at V and 3 bases at J, with 16 bases in the middle. Supplemented by reference TRBV7-2 and TRBJ1-5, the full variable domain reads GAGVSQSPSNKVTEKGKDVELRCDPISGHTALYWYRQSLGQGLEFLIYFQGNSAPDKSGLPSDRFSAERTGGSVSTLTIQRTQQEDSAVYLCASSLDGQGWNNQPQHFGDGTRLSIL.

This clonotype was seen more than once but under ten times. The chain combines TRBV24-1 with TRBJ2-2; D not certain. The CDR3 is made up of 15 amino acids. Germline assignment: CDR1 KGHDR and CDR2 SFDVKD. V was clipped by 1 base and J by 2 bases, with 7 bases between them. The CDR3 DNA sequence: TGTGCCACCAGTGATTTTCGACATAACACCGGGGAGCTGTTTTTT. Translating it yields CATSDFRHNTGELFF.

This clonotype was observed many times. The rearrangement links TRBV6-2 or TRBV6-3 to TRBJ2-5; D gene ambiguous. Germline V gives CDR1 MNHEY, CDR2 SVGEGT. This CDR3 spans 12 amino acids. Trimming pared 4 bases from V and 2 bases from J, leaving 5 bases between. The CDR3 sequence is CASSSEQETQYF. DNA of the CDR3: TGTGCCAGCAGTTCCGAACAAGAGACCCAGTACTTC.